This T cell receptor (beta chain) comes out of a study of cytomegalovirus exposure and HLA in healthy donors. The PCR contained 60 Vbeta and 13 Jbeta primers. Per the authors' pipeline: It was a later analysis that counted 79 million or so unique TCR beta chains, of which roughly 10 million were shared. The table came from immunoSEQ multiplex PCR; TCRdb's copy has only in-frame clones and leaves some out. D and trimming were read from the DNA, whereas the V and J calls and clone size are those reported in that table. Seen here are more than 150,000 clones, around 80% observed once, and the top ten hold roughly 1.4%. Donors counted as nominally healthy when sampled, yet unrecorded immune exposures were likely. Sample: PBMCs. The TCR originated in a girl between 10 and 17 years old in good health and CMV-seropositive.

The CDR3 sequence: CASSIRAGSYEQYF. In nucleotides, the CDR3 is TGTGCCAGTAGTATCCGTGCGGGCAGCTACGAGCAGTACTTC. This chain joins TRBV19 and TRBJ2-7, with D maybe TRBD2 (5 bases). Trimming pared 3 bases from V and 3 bases from J, leaving 12 bases between. The CDR3 covers 14 residues. CDR1 and CDR2 (germline): LNHDA, SQIVND (reference sequence). Complete variable domain (other parts from reference TRBV19 and TRBJ2-7): DGGITQSPKYLFRKEGQNVTLSCEQNLNHDAMYWYRQDPGQGLRLIYYSQIVNDFQKGDIAEGYSVSREKKESFPLTVTSAQKNPTAFYLCASSIRAGSYEQYFGPGTRLTVT.